These 14 T cell receptor beta chains were all obtained from the same sample, sequenced in a study of blood T cell repertoires in COVID-19. Produced via immunoSEQ multiplex PCR; TCRdb's table is partial and in-frame only. The table shows about 100,000 clones, with roughly nine tenths occurring only once. Source material: peripheral blood. Receptors were obtained from a human donor in a cohort sampled during active COVID-19.

The rearrangement joins TRBV27 to TRBJ2-3; TRBD2 might be the D (6 bases). This CDR3 is 15 amino acids long. Looked up from germline, CDR1 is MNHEY and CDR2 is SMNVEV (reference sequence). Trimming removed 7 bases from V and 2 bases from J, with 16 bases in between. The CDR3 bases are TGTGCCAGCAAGGGAGCGGGTGACTTCACAGATACGCAGTATTTT. This sequence encodes CASKGAGDFTDTQYF.

This clone was observed a few times. J is TRBJ1-2 and V is TRBV28; D gene unclear. V lost 2 bases and J lost 8, with 9 bases in between. CDR1 MDHEN and CDR2 SYDVKM come from the germline V gene. CDR3 size: 12 residues. CDR3 residues: CASSLQVRGYTF. The CDR3 DNA sequence: TGTGCCAGCAGTTTACAGGTTCGAGGCTACACCTTC.

The rearrangement uses TRBV2 and TRBJ2-1; 9 bases match TRBD2. The length of the CDR3 is 15 residues. Per the germline V gene, CDR1 is SNHLY and CDR2 is FYNNEI. V dropped 6 bases and J dropped 8; count of bases not matched to a gene: 11. The CDR3 is CASRNLAGRGDEQFF. The DNA for the CDR3 is TGTGCCAGCAGGAATCTAGCGGGACGGGGGGATGAGCAGTTCTTC.

CDR3 loop: CASRTGFSYNSPLHF. The CDR3 nucleotides are TGTGCCAGCCGAACAGGGTTCTCCTATAATTCACCCCTCCACTTT. J is TRBJ1-6 and V is TRBV7-2; maybe TRBD1 (6 bases). The CDR3 is 15 residues long. V was cut by 8 bases and J by 0 bases, with 11 bases left in between. Germline V CDR1 and CDR2: SGHTA, FQGNSA.

J is TRBJ1-5 and V is TRBV5-1, with D perhaps TRBD1 (6 bases). The V gene lost 0 bases and the J gene lost 3 bases, with 10 bases spanning the gap. The CDR3 runs 15 residues. Germline V gives CDR1 SGHRS, CDR2 YFSETQ. The CDR3 region has the DNA TGCGCCAGCAGCTTGGGGGACATACCCAATCAGCCCCAGCATTTT. It codes for CASSLGDIPNQPQHF.

The chain recombines TRBV13 with TRBJ2-1, with TRBD1 as a possible D gene (6 bases). Trimming removed 5 bases at V and 8 bases at J, with 22 bases between. This CDR3 comprises 16 residues. CDR1 is PRHDT and CDR2 is FYEKMQ in the germline V gene (reference sequence). Here the CDR3 DNA reads TGTGCCAGCAGCGCTCTACGACAGGCCGGGGCAGATGAGCAGTTCTTC. It translates to CASSALRQAGADEQFF.

This clone was seen only once. This chain joins TRBV12-3 or TRBV12-4 and TRBJ2-1; D gene uncertain. V shed 3 bases and J shed 7 bases, with 7 bases lying between them. CDR3 length equals 12 residues. The CDR3 region is CASSFDSNEQFF. CDR3 coding DNA: TGTGCCAGCAGTTTCGACTCGAATGAGCAGTTCTTC.

This sequence joins TRBV13 and TRBJ2-3; 10 bases are a match to TRBD1. The trim removed 4 bases at V and 4 bases at J, leaving 5 bases unmatched. This CDR3 is built from 15 residues. The germline V gene encodes CDR1 PRHDT and CDR2 FYEKMQ (reference sequence). CDR3 sequence (DNA): TGTGCCAGCAGCTCGGCCGGGACAGGGGCAGATACGCAGTATTTT. This sequence encodes CASSSAGTGADTQYF.

The V and J genes are TRBV18 and TRBJ1-4; D is unresolved. CDR3 length equals 17 residues. Trimming shortened V by 1 base and J by 0 bases, and 12 bases separated the two germline ends. Germline V gene data show CDR1 as KGHSH and CDR2 as LQKENI. The CDR3 sequence: CASSPRYGLATNEKLFF. In nucleotides, the CDR3 is TGTGCCAGCTCACCACGATACGGACTTGCAACTAATGAAAAACTGTTTTTT.

A note on this clone: Germline is not matched at one junction end, which may reflect a read error. The sample contains more than one DNA sequence encoding this CDR3. V usage is TRBV19 and J usage is TRBJ1-1, with D tentatively TRBD1 (5 bases). CDR3 length: 11 amino acids. The germline V gene encodes CDR1 LNHDA and CDR2 SQIVND (reference sequence). The DNA for the CDR3 is TGTGCCAGTAGTATAGGATGGAAGGGGATCTTT. This codes for CASSIGWKGIF. Variable domain in full (rest from reference TRBV19 and TRBJ1-1): DGGITQSPKYLFRKEGQNVTLSCEQNLNHDAMYWYRQDPGQGLRLIYYSQIVNDFQKGDIAEGYSVSREKKESFPLTVTSAQKNPTAFYLCASSIGWKGIFGQGTRLTVV.

The sample holds one count of this clone. The J gene is TRBJ2-1, the V gene TRBV9; D perhaps matches TRBD1 (6 bases). The CDR3 runs 16 residues. Per germline, CDR1 SGDLS and CDR2 YYNGEE. Trimming took off 0 bases at V and 2 bases at J, with 12 bases between the two ends. CDR3 amino acids: CASSVDGRGTYNEQFF. The CDR3 DNA is TGTGCCAGCAGCGTAGACGGCAGGGGCACCTACAATGAGCAGTTCTTC.

The chain combines TRBV4-1 with TRBJ1-3; the D gene is possibly TRBD1 (5 bases). Looked up from germline, CDR1 is MGHRA and CDR2 is YSYEKL. The V end lost 1 base, the J end lost 4 bases, and 14 bases lay between the germline ends. The CDR3 runs 16 residues. The CDR3 sequence: CASSQGRAGTGNTIYF. In nucleotides, the CDR3 is TGCGCCAGCAGCCAAGGGAGGGCGGGGACCGGAAACACCATATATTTT.

The V call is TRBV7-2, the J call TRBJ2-3, with TRBD2 identical over 12 bases. V shed 5 bases, J shed 3 bases, and the junction held 6 bases outside the gene matches. The germline V gene encodes CDR1 SGHTA and CDR2 FQGNSA. There are 16 residues in the CDR3. Here the CDR3 DNA reads TGTGCCAGCAGCCTATCTAGCGGGAGGGTAACAGATACGCAGTATTTT. Translation gives CASSLSSGRVTDTQYF.

This rearrangement joins TRBV10-3 to TRBJ2-1; D perhaps matches TRBD2 (5 bases). V was trimmed by 3 bases and J by 4 bases, leaving 10 bases between them. The CDR3 has 14 amino acids. Germline values: CDR1 ENHRY, CDR2 SYGVKD. The CDR3 region has the DNA TGTGCCATCAGTGAACGGGATGCTTACAATGAGCAGTTCTTC. It yields the protein CAISERDAYNEQFF.